The entry that follows covers one T cell receptor (beta chain) sequence. The sample holds a few counts of this clone. Which antigen it targets is not known. One base away there is no much larger clone; base qualities are not given. Reading from cysteine to phenylalanine, the CDR3 counts 12 amino acids. Of the read, only the CDR3 DNA is kept; its 36 bases are in frame from base 1. Trimming at the junction amounts to 2 bases on V and 7 bases on J, and the germline ends lie 8 bases apart. The germline V gene sets CDR1 to SNHLY and CDR2 to FYNNEI. A single peripheral blood draw of approximately 100 mL on average was collected from each donor into heparinised tubes. Using a panel that included CD45RO, CCR7, CD25, CD127, CD95 and CD27, naive, central memory, regulatory and stem cell-like memory CD4+ T cells were sorted on a BD FACSAria II. All sorted populations exceeded 98% purity. PBMCs were isolated right away by Lymphoprep density gradient centrifugation and were stained directly, without culture. So that batch effects would be minimized, each experiment stained and sorted samples in pairs, pairing one healthy donor with one patient.

The data belong to a study of beta chain features in type 1 diabetes (dated by TCRdb to the late 2010s). Study-level background: Mean age, gender distribution, total cell number and subset yield did not differ between patients and healthy donors. Regulatory and stem cell-like memory subsets were isolated from only 8 patients and roughly eight healthy donors, whereas naive and central memory subsets came from all 30 or so donors. The study compared the TCRB repertoires of sorted circulating CD4+ T cell subsets in recently diagnosed type 1 diabetes patients with those in matched healthy donors. A total of about 99,000,000 sorted cells were examined across all samples, and RNA yield correlated strongly with the number of cells per subset.

The entire isolated RNA was reverse transcribed using the High Capacity cDNA Reverse Transcription Kit, and thus expressed TCRB transcripts were sequenced. Deep immunoSEQ sequencing was applied to naive, central memory and regulatory T cell samples, giving an average of roughly 3.5 million total reads per sample. Sorted cells were lysed in RLT buffer and RNA was extracted with DNase-treated RNeasy Micro or Mini kits, depending on cell number. Each cell subset was processed separately to prevent cross-contamination, with patient and healthy donor samples processed together. TCRB sequences were amplified from cDNA with the immunoSEQ multiplex PCR, producing 87-bp fragments spanning the CDR3 region. Sequencing of the amplicons was performed on the Illumina HiSeq platform. The paper's data handling went like this. Synthetic template baselines were used to correct PCR bias computationally, reads within Hamming distance 2 were collapsed together, and singletons that could not be merged were discarded. Reads were aligned to IMGT to assign V, D and J genes, CDR3 length, and insertions or deletions at six rearrangement sites. Within each subset, clonotype counts were normalized to sorted cell number, and only after that were true diversity and Gini coefficients computed with the tcR R package. The overlap coefficient, calculated on TCRB nucleotide sequences, was used to quantify repertoire sharing. The table was pulled from immuneACCESS by TCRdb, which kept in-frame rearrangements only. Such tables lose some clones; where checked, under half of the loss comes from unresolved V genes, and the rest has no known cause. V and J calls and clone size are as listed in that table; D and trimming were resolved from the DNA. This sample holds some 150,000 clones; approximately 13% were observed only once. The ten largest make up 1.3% of the sample.

General study outcomes and caveats: In all four CD4+ subsets, TCRB CDR3 length was moderately but significantly shorter in type 1 diabetes patients. Because cDNA was sequenced instead of genomic DNA, highly expressing activated cells could be over-represented, though the groups showed no difference in activation or CD3 levels. Naive, central memory and regulatory TCRB repertoires appeared to be more alike among patients than among healthy donors. HLA sub-analyses involved small numbers of individuals, so any influence of HLA type on TCRB rearrangement remained unresolved. At VDJ recombination sites, type 1 diabetes patients had fewer insertions and more deleted nucleotides, which implies abnormalities in thymic rearrangement. Shorter templates might have been favored by PCR, but patient and control samples were amplified and corrected together, so both groups would have been affected equally by any skew.

The sequenced sample was central memory CD4+ T cells from blood. The receptor chain draws on TRBV2 and TRBJ1-2; no D segment can be confidently identified. This TCR came from a man younger than 35 with type 1 diabetes. CDR3 region: CASSESEGGYTF. The DNA sequence reads TGTGCCAGCAGTGAATCCGAAGGTGGCTACACCTTC.